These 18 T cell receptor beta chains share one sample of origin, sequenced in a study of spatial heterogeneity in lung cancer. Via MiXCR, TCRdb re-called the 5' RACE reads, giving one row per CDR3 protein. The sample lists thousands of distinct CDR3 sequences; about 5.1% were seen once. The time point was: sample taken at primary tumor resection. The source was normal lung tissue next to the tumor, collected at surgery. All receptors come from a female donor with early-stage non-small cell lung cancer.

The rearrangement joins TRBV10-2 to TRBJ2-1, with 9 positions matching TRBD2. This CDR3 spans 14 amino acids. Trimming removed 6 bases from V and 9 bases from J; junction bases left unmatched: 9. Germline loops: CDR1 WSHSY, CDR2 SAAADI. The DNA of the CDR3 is TGCGCCAGCAGATGGGCGGGAGGGCCTGGTGAGCAGTTCTTC. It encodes CASRWAGGPGEQFF.

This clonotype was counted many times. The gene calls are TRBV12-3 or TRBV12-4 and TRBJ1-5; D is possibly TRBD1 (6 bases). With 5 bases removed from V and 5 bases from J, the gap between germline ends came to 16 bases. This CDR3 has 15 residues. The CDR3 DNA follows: TGTGCCAGCAGTCCTGTACAGGGTTTGGATCAGCCCCAGCATTTT. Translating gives CASSPVQGLDQPQHF.

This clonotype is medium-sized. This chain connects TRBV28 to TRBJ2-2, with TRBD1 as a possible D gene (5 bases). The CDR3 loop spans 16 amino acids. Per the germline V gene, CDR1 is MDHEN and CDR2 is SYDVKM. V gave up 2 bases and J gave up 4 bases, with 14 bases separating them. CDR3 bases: TGTGCCAGCAGTTTAGGGGCAGCTCGGCCCACCGGGGAGCTGTTTTTT. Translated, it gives CASSLGAARPTGELFF.

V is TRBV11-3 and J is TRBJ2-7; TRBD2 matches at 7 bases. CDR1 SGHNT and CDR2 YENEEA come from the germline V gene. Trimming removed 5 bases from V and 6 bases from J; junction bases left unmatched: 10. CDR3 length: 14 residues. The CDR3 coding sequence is TGTGCCAGCAGCCCGCGGGCGGGAGAAAGCGAGCAGTACTTC. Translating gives CASSPRAGESEQYF.

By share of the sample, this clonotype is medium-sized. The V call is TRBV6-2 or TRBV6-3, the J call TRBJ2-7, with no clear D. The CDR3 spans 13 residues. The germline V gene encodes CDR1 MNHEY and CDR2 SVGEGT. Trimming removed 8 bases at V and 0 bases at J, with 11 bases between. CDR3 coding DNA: TGTGCCAGCTGGTCTCCTAGCTCCTACGAGCAGTACTTC. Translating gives CASWSPSSYEQYF.

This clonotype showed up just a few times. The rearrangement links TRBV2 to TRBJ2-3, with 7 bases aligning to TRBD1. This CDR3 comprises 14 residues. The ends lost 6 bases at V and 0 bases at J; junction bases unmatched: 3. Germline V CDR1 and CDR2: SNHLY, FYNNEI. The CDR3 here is CASSWDSSTDTQYF. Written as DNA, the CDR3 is TGTGCCAGCAGCTGGGACAGTAGCACAGATACGCAGTATTTT.

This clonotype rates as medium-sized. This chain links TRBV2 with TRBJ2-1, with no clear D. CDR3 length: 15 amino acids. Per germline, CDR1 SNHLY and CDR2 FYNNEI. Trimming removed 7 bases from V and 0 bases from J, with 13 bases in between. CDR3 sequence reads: CASTIGMSSYNEQFF. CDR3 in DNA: TGTGCCAGCACGATAGGAATGAGCTCCTACAATGAGCAGTTCTTC.

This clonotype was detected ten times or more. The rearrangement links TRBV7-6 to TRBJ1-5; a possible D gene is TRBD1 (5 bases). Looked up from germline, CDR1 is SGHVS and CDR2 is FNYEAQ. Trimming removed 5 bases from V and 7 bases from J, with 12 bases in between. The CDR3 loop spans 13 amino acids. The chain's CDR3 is CASSQDSGQPQHF. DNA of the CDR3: TGTGCCAGCAGCCAAGACAGTGGACAGCCCCAGCATTTT.

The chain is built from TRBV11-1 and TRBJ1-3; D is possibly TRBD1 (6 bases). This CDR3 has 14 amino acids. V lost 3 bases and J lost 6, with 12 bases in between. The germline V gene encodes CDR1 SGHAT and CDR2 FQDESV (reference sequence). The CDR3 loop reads CASSFSGVVNTIYF. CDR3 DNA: TGTGCCAGCAGCTTCTCAGGGGTAGTAAACACCATATATTTT.

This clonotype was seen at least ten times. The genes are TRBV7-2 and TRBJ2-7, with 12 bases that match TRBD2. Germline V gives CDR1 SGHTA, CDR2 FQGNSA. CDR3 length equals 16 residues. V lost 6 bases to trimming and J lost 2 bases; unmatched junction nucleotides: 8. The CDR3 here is CASRRLAGENTYEQYF. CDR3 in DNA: TGTGCCAGCAGGAGACTAGCGGGAGAAAATACCTACGAGCAGTACTTC.

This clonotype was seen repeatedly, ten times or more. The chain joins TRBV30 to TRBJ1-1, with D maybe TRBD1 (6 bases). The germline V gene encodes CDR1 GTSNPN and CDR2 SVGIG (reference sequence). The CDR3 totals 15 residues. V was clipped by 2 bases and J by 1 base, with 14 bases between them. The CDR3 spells CAWSKHKGGNTEAFF. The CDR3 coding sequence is TGTGCCTGGAGTAAGCATAAAGGGGGGAACACTGAAGCTTTCTTT.

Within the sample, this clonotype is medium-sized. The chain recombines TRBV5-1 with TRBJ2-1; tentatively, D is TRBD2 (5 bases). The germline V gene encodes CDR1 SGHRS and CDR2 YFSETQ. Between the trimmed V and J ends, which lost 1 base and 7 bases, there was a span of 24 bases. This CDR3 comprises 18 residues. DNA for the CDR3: TGCGCCAGCAGCTTGACTGGCGGGTTTCCGGCCCCACAGAATGAGCAGTTCTTC. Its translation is CASSLTGGFPAPQNEQFF.

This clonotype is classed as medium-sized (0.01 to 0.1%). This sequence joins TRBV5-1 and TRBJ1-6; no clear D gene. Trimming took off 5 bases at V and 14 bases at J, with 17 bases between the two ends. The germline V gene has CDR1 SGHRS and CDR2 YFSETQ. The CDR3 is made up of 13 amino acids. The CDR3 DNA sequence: TGCGCCAGCAGAAGAGACGGGATTGAGGCCCTCCACTTT. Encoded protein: CASRRDGIEALHF.

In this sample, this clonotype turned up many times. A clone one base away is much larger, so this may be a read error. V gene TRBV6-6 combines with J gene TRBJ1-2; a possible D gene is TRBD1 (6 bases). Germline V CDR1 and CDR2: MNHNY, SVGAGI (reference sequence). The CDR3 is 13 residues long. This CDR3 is CASSYQQGYGYNF. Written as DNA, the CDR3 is TGTGCCAGCAGTTATCAACAGGGATATGGCTACAACTTC.

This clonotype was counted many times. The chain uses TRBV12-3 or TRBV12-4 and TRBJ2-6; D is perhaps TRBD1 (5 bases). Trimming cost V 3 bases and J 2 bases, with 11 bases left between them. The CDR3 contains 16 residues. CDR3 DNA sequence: TGTGCCAGCAGTTTGTACAGGAGCCCTGGGGCCAACGTCCTGACTTTC. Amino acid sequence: CASSLYRSPGANVLTF.

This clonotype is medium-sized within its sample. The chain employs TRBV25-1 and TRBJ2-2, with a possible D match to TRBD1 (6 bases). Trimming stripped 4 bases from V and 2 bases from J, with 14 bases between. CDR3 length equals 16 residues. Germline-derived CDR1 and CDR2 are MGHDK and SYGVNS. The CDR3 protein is CASSGQGQQNTGELFF. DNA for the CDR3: TGTGCCAGCAGTGGCCAAGGACAGCAAAACACCGGGGAGCTGTTTTTT.

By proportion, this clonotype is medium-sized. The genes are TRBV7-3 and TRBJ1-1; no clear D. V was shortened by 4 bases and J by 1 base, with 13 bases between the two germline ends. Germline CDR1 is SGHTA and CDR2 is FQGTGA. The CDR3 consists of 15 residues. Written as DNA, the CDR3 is TGTGCCAGCAGCTCGTCGGCTGGCCAGAACACTGAAGCTTTCTTT. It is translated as CASSSSAGQNTEAFF.

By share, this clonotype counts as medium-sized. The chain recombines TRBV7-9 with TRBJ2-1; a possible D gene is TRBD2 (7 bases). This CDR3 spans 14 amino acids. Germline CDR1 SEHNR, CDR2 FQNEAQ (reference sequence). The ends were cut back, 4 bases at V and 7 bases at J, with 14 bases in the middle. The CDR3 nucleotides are TGTGCCAGCAGCTGGGGGGGCGGAGGGAATGAGCAGTTCTTC. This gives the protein CASSWGGGGNEQFF.